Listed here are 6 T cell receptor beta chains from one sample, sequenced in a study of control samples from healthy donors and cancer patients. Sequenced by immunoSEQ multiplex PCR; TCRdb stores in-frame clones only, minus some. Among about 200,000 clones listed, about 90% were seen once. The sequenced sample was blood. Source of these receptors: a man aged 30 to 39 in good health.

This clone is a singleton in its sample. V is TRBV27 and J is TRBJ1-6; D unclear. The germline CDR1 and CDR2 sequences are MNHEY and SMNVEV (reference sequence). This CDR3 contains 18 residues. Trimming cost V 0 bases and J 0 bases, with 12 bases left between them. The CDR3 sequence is CASSLSHMRSSYNSPLHF. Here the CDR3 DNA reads TGTGCCAGCAGTTTATCGCATATGAGGAGCTCCTATAATTCACCCCTCCACTTT.

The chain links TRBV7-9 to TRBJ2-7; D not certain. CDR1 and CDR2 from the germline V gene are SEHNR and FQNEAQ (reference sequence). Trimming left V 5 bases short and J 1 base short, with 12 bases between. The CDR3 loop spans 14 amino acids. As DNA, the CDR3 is TGTGCCAGCAGCCCATCGCATATTTCCTACGAGCAGTACTTC. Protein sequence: CASSPSHISYEQYF.

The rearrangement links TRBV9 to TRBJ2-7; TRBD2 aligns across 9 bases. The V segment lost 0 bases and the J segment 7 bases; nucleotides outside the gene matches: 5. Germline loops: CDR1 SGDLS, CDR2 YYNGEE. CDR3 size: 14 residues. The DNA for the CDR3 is TGTGCCAGCAGCGTAGGCGGGGGGGCGCGTGAGCAGTACTTC. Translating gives CASSVGGGAREQYF. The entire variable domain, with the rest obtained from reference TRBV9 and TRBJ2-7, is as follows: DSGVTQTPKHLITATGQRVTLRCSPRSGDLSVYWYQQSLDQGLQFLIQYYNGEERAKGNILERFSAQQFPDLHSELNLSSLELGDSALYFCASSVGGGAREQYFGPGTRLTVT.

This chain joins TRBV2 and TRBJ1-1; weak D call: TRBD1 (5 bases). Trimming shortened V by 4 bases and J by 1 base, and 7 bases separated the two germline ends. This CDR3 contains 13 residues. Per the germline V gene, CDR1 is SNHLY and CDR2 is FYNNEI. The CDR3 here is CASSVGGNTEAFF. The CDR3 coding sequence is TGTGCCAGCAGTGTCGGGGGGAACACTGAAGCTTTCTTT.

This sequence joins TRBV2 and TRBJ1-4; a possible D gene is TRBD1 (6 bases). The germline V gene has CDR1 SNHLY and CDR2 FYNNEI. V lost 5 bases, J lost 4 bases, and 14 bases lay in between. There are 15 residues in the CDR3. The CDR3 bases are TGTGCCAGCAGTAACGACAGGAGGGGTAATGAAAAACTGTTTTTT. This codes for CASSNDRRGNEKLFF.

The CDR3: CASSSPGRPNIQYF. For the CDR3, the DNA is TGTGCCAGCAGTTCCCCGGGCCGCCCAAACATTCAGTACTTC. The chain recombines TRBV6-6 with TRBJ2-4; no clear D gene. The CDR3 extends over 14 amino acids. Germline V gene data show CDR1 as MNHNY and CDR2 as SVGAGI (reference sequence). Between the trimmed V and J ends, which lost 4 bases and 6 bases, there was a span of 13 bases.